This TCR beta chain was captured by sequencing in a study of blood T cell repertoires in COVID-19. Study in general: Acute and convalescent COVID-19 specimens originated in the United States, Italy and Spain. The cDNA or gDNA used as material had been derived from T cells, B-cell-depleted T cells, or PBMCs.

In the original workflow: Nucleated cell number was recorded as an estimate derived from reference gene primer amplification. Here immunoSEQ multiplex PCR was the method, and the copy in TCRdb shows in-frame clones only, minus some. The V and J calls and the clone size are those of that table, but D and trimming were determined from the DNA. The sample holds 70,000 to 75,000 clones, 75% to 95% seen once. The CDR3 loop spans 18 amino acids. V was pared by 3 bases and J by 0 bases, with 10 bases of the junction left unmatched. Per the germline V gene, CDR1 is SGHTA and CDR2 is FQGNSA. This receptor was obtained from a woman under 30 with acute or convalescent COVID-19. The material sequenced was peripheral blood. The chain combines TRBV7-2 with TRBJ2-5; 10 nucleotides align to TRBD2. For the CDR3, the DNA is TGTGCCAGCAGCTTGAGTCTAACTAGCGGGAAGGACCAAGAGACCCAGTACTTC. Protein sequence: CASSLSLTSGKDQETQYF. Combining the CDR3 with reference TRBV7-2 and TRBJ2-5 gives the whole variable domain GAGVSQSPSNKVTEKGKDVELRCDPISGHTALYWYRQSLGQGLEFLIYFQGNSAPDKSGLPSDRFSAERTGGSVSTLTIQRTQQEDSAVYLCASSLSLTSGKDQETQYFGPGTRLLVL.